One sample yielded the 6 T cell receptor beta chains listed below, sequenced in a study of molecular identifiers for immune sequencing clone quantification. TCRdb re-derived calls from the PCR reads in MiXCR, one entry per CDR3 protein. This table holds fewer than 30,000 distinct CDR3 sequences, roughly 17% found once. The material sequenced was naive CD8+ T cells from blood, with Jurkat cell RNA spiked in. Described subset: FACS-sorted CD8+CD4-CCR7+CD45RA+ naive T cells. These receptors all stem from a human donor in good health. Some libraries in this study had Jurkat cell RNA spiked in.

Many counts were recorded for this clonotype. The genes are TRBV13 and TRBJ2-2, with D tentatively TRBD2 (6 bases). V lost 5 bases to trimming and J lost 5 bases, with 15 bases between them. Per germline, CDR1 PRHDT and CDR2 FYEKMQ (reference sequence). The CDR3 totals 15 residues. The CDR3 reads CASSHQAGSTGELFF. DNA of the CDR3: TGTGCCAGCAGCCACCAGGCGGGGTCGACCGGGGAGCTGTTTTTT. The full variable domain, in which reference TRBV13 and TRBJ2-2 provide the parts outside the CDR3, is AAGVIQSPRHLIKEKRETATLKCYPIPRHDTVYWYQQGPGQDPQFLISFYEKMQSDKGSIPDRFSAQQFSDYHSELNMSSLELGDSALYFCASSHQAGSTGELFFGEGSRLTVL.

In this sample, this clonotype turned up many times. The CDR3 spells CASSLDRLAGVSYEQYF. The CDR3 nucleotides are TGTGCCAGCAGCTTAGATCGACTAGCGGGAGTGTCCTACGAGCAGTACTTC. The rearrangement links TRBV7-2 to TRBJ2-7; TRBD2 agrees at 12 bases. This CDR3 region has 17 residues. Germline V gives CDR1 SGHTA, CDR2 FQGNSA. V lost 1 base, J lost 1 base, and 5 bases stayed unmatched.

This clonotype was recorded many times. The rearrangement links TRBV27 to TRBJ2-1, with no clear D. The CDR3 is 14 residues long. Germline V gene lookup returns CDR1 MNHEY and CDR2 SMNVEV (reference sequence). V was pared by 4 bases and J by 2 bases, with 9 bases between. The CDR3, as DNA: TGTGCCAGCAGTTCCACCCTGACCTACAATGAGCAGTTCTTC. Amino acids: CASSSTLTYNEQFF.

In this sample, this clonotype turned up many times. CDR3 nucleotides: TGTGCCAGCAGCCCCGGCGATGATACGCAGTATTTT. Its translation: CASSPGDDTQYF. V is TRBV3-1 and J is TRBJ2-3; D remains unclear. Germline CDR1 is LGHDT and CDR2 is YNNKEL (reference sequence). The CDR3 loop spans 12 amino acids. V lost 4 bases to trimming and J lost 6 bases, with 8 bases between them.

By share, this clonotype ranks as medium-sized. The CDR3 is CASIRLAASTDTQYF. Here the CDR3 DNA reads TGTGCCAGCATAAGGCTAGCGGCTAGCACAGATACGCAGTATTTT. The V call is TRBV2, the J call TRBJ2-3; 7 bases match TRBD2. The CDR3 consists of 15 residues. The V segment lost 7 bases and the J segment 0 bases; nucleotides outside the gene matches: 7. Germline-derived CDR1 and CDR2 are SNHLY and FYNNEI.

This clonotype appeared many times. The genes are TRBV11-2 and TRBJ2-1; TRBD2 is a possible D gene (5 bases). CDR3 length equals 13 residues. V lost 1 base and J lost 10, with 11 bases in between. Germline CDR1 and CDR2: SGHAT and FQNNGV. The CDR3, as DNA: TGTGCCAGCAGCTTAGCCGGAGCGGAAGAGCAGTTCTTC. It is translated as CASSLAGAEEQFF.